This TCR beta chain derives from a study of blood T cell repertoires in COVID-19. About the study: From the United States, Italy and Spain came samples of acute and convalescent COVID-19.

Original handling: Reference gene primer amplification gave nucleated cell count estimates. Some clones are missing from TCRdb's copy, which holds only in-frame ones; the method was immunoSEQ multiplex PCR. V and J calls and clone size are as listed in that table; D and trimming were resolved from the DNA. The table includes about 69,000 clones, 70% to 85% detected once. Trimming cost V 0 bases and J 2 bases, with 19 bases left between them. Germline V lookup: CDR1 SGHNT, CDR2 YENEEA. CDR3 size: 18 residues. Source material: peripheral blood. V usage is TRBV11-3 and J usage is TRBJ2-5; tentatively, D is TRBD2 (5 bases). The sequence came from a man in his fifties or sixties with COVID-19, enrolled during active disease. CDR3 sequence reads: CASSLEIEGLAVQETQYF. CDR3 nucleotides: TGTGCCAGCAGCTTAGAAATTGAGGGTTTGGCAGTACAAGAGACCCAGTACTTC.